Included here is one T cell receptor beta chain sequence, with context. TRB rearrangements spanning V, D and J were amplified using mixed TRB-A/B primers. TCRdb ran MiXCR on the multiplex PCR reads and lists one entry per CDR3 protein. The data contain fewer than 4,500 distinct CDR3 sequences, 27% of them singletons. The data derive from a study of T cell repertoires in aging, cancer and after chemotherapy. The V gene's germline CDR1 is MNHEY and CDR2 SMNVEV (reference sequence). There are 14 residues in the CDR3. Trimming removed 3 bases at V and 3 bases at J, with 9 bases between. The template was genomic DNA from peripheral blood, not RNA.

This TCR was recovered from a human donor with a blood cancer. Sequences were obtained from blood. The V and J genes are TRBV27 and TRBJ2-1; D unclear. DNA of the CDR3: TGTGCCAGCAGTTTTAGCCGGTTCTACAATGAGCAGTTCTTC. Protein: CASSFSRFYNEQFF.